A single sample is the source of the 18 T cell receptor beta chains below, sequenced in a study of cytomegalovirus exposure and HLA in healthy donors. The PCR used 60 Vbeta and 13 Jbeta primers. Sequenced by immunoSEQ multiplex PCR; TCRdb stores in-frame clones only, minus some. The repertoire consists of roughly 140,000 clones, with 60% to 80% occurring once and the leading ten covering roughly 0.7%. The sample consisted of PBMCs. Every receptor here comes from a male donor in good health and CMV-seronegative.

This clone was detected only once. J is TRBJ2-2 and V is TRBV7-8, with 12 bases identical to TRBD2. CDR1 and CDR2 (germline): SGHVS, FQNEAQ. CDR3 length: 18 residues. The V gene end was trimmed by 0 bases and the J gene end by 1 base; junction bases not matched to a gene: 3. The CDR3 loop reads CASSLARLAGVNTGELFF. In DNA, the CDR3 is TGTGCCAGCAGCTTAGCGAGACTAGCGGGAGTGAACACCGGGGAGCTGTTTTTT.

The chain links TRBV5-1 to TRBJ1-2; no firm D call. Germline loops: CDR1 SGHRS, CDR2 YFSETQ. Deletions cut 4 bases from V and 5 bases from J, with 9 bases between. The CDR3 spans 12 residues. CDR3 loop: CASSPDGYGYTF. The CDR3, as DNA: TGCGCCAGCAGCCCCGACGGGTATGGCTACACCTTC.

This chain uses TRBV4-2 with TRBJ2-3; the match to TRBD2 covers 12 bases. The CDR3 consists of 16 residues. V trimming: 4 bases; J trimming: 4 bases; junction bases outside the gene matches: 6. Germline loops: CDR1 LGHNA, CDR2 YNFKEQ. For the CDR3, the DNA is TGTGCCAGCAGCCCCACTAGGACTAGCGGGGCAGATACGCAGTATTTT. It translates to CASSPTRTSGADTQYF.

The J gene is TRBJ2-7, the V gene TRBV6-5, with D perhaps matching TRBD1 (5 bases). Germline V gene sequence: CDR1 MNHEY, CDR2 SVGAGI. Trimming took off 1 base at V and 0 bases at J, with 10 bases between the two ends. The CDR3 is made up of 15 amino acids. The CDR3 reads CASSYWADSSYEQYF. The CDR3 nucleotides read TGTGCCAGCAGTTACTGGGCAGACAGCTCCTACGAGCAGTACTTC.

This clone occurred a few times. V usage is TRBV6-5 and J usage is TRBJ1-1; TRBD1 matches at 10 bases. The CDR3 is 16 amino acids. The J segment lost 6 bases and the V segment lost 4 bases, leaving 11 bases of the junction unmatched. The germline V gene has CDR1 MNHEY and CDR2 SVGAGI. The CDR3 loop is CASSFHPGTGAPEAFF. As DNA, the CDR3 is TGTGCCAGCAGTTTCCACCCCGGGACAGGGGCCCCTGAAGCTTTCTTT.

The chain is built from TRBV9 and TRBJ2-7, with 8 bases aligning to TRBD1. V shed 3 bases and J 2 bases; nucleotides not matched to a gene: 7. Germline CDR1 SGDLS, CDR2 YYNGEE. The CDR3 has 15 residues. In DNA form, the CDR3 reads TGTGCCAGCAGCGCCAGACAGGGGCCCACCTACGAGCAGTACTTC. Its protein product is CASSARQGPTYEQYF.

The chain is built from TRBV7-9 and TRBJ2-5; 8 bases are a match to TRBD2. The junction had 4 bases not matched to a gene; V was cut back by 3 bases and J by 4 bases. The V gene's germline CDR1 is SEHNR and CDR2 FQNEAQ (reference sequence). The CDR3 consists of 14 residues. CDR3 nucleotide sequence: TGTGCCAGCAGCTTTGCGGGAGGAGGAGAGACCCAGTACTTC. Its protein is CASSFAGGGETQYF.

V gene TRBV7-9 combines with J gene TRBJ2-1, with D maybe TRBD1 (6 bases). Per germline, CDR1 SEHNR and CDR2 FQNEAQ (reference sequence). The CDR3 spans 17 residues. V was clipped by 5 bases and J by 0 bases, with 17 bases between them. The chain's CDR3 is CASSPKTGLSSYNEQFF. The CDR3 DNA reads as TGTGCCAGCAGCCCCAAGACAGGCTTAAGCTCCTACAATGAGCAGTTCTTC.

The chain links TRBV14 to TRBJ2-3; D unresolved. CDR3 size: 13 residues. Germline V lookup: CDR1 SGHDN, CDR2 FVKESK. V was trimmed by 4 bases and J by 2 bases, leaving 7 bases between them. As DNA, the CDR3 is TGTGCCAGCAGCCGGGCTACCACAGATACGCAGTATTTT. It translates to CASSRATTDTQYF. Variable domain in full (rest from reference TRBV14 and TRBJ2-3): EAGVTQFPSHSVIEKGQTVTLRCDPISGHDNLYWYRRVMGKEIKFLLHFVKESKQDESGMPNNRFLAERTGGTYSTLKVQPAELEDSGVYFCASSRATTDTQYFGPGTRLTVL.

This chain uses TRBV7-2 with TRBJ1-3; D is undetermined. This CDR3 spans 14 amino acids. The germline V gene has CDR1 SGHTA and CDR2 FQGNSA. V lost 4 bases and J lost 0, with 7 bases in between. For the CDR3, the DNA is TGTGCCAGCAGCTATAGCAGCTCTGGAAACACCATATATTTT. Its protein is CASSYSSSGNTIYF.

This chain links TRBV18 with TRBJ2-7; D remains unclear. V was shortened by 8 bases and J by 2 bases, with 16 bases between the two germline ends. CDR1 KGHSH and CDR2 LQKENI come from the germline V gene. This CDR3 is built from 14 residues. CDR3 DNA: TGTGCCAGCACCCCGGATAGCCGAACCTACGAGCAGTACTTC. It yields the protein CASTPDSRTYEQYF.

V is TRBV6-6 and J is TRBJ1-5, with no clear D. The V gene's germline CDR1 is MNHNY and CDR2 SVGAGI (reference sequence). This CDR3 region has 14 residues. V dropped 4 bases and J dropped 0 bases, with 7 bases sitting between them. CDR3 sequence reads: CASSFHYSNQPQHF. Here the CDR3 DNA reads TGTGCCAGCAGTTTCCACTATAGCAATCAGCCCCAGCATTTT.

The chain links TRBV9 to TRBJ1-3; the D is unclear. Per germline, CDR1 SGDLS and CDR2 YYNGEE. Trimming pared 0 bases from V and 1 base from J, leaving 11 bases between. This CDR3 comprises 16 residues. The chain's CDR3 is CASSVVGLDSGNTIYF. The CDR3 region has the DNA TGTGCCAGCAGCGTAGTCGGACTGGATTCTGGAAACACCATATATTTT. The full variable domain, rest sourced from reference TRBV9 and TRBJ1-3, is DSGVTQTPKHLITATGQRVTLRCSPRSGDLSVYWYQQSLDQGLQFLIQYYNGEERAKGNILERFSAQQFPDLHSELNLSSLELGDSALYFCASSVVGLDSGNTIYFGEGSWLTVV.

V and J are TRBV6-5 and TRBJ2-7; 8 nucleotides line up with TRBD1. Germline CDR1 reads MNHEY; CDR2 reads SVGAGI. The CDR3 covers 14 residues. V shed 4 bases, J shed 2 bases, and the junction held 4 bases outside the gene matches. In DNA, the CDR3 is TGTGCCAGCAGTTGGACAGGGAGAACCTACGAGCAGTACTTC. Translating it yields CASSWTGRTYEQYF.

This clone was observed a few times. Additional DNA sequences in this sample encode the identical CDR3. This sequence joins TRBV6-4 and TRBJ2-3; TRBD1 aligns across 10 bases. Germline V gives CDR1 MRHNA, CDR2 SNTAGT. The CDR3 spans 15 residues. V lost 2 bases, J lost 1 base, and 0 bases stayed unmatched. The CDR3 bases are TGTGCCAGCAGTGACGGGACAGGGGGCACAGATACGCAGTATTTT. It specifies CASSDGTGGTDTQYF.

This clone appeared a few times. The CDR3 DNA is TGTGCCAGCAGCCCAACCAGGACAGCTGAAGCTTTCTTT. Encoded protein: CASSPTRTAEAFF. The chain couples TRBV14 to TRBJ1-1; D possibly corresponds to TRBD1 (6 bases). The CDR3 spans 13 residues. The germline gives CDR1 SGHDN, CDR2 FVKESK. With 4 bases removed from V and 6 bases from J, the gap between germline ends came to 12 bases.

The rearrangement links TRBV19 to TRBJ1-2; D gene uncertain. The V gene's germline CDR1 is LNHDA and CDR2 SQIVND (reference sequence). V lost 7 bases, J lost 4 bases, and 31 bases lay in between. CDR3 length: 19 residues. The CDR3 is CASTPGLPRPGIKSYGYTF. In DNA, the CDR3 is TGTGCCAGTACCCCGGGTCTACCGAGGCCGGGAATAAAGAGCTATGGCTACACCTTC.

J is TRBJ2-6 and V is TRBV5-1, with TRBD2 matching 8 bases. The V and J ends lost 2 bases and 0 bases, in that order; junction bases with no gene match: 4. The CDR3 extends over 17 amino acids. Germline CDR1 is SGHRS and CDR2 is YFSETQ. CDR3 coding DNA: TGCGCCAGCAGCTTCGTCGGGGGGGCCTCTGGGGCCAACGTCCTGACTTTC. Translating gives CASSFVGGASGANVLTF.